The 31 T cell receptor beta chains below were found in one sample sequenced in a study of T cells in Graves' hyperthyroidism and ophthalmopathy. RNA transcripts provided the source from which TCR beta CDR3 regions were amplified. The TCR CDR3 first-round RT-PCR relied on the HTBI primer set. TCRdb processed the multiplex PCR reads anew with MiXCR; each CDR3 protein has one entry. The data show under 300,000 distinct CDR3 sequences, with roughly 13% seen just once and 7.9% held by the top ten. The sequencing sample was made of blood. The receptors were sampled from a woman aged 40-49 years with Graves' hyperthyroidism.

This clonotype was recorded at least ten times. In DNA, the CDR3 is TGTGCCAGCAGGCTTACAGGGTCAGATACGCAGTATTTT. Translating it yields CASRLTGSDTQYF. The V and J genes are TRBV12-3 or TRBV12-4 and TRBJ2-3, with D maybe TRBD1 (6 bases). V was clipped by 6 bases and J by 4 bases, with 11 bases between them. This CDR3 is 13 amino acids long.

This clonotype was seen at least ten times. The gene calls are TRBV7-9 and TRBJ1-4, with 11 bases matching TRBD1. Germline V gene sequence: CDR1 SEHNR, CDR2 FQNEAQ (reference sequence). Trimming removed 5 bases from V and 7 bases from J; junction bases left unmatched: 15. This CDR3 has 18 residues. For the CDR3, the DNA is TGTGCCAGCAGCCCGGACAGGGGGCGCGGAATGCGGAGTGAAAAACTGTTTTTT. It is translated as CASSPDRGRGMRSEKLFF.

This clonotype came up many times. The chain couples TRBV7-2 to TRBJ2-7; 7 nucleotides line up with TRBD2. There are 14 residues in the CDR3. V gave up 3 bases and J gave up 2 bases; unmatched junction bases: 4. Germline V gene sequence: CDR1 SGHTA, CDR2 FQGNSA. The CDR3 is CASSFPGGPYEQYF. DNA of the CDR3: TGTGCCAGCAGCTTCCCGGGGGGACCCTACGAGCAGTACTTC.

The genes are TRBV6-1 and TRBJ2-4, with 8 bases aligning to TRBD2. CDR3 size: 15 residues. Germline CDR1 and CDR2: MNHNS and SASEGT. The trim removed 6 bases at V and 4 bases at J, leaving 8 bases unmatched. As DNA, the CDR3 is TGTGCCAGCAGCCACCGGACTAGCCGAAAAAACATTCAGTACTTC. It specifies CASSHRTSRKNIQYF.

In this sample, this clonotype turned up many times. This chain connects TRBV27 to TRBJ2-1; D is possibly TRBD2 (7 bases). V was clipped by 5 bases and J by 2 bases, with 16 bases between them. CDR1 is MNHEY, CDR2 SMNVEV, per germline (reference sequence). This CDR3 region has 16 residues. CDR3 residues: CASSRPGAGAYNEQFF. Written as DNA, the CDR3 is TGTGCCAGCAGTCGTCCGGGGGCGGGAGCCTACAATGAGCAGTTCTTC.

This clonotype was seen ten or more times. The rearrangement links TRBV20-1 to TRBJ2-7; tentative D call: TRBD1 (6 bases). This CDR3 has 14 residues. The germline V gene has CDR1 DFQATT and CDR2 SNEGSKA (reference sequence). Trimming cost V 5 bases and J 6 bases, with 20 bases left between them. Written as DNA, the CDR3 is TGCAGTGCTGGCCGGGACACCCAAATTGGCGAGCAGTACTTC. It translates to CSAGRDTQIGEQYF.

This clonotype was recorded at least ten times. The rearrangement uses TRBV11-2 and TRBJ2-5, with 14 nucleotides matching TRBD2. Germline V lookup: CDR1 SGHAT, CDR2 FQNNGV. This CDR3 contains 14 residues. Trimming cost V 6 bases and J 7 bases; bases outside gene matches: 4. CDR3 nucleotide sequence: TGTGCCAGCAGGAGACTAGCGGGAGGGCGGACCCAGTACTTC. It yields the protein CASRRLAGGRTQYF.

The chain joins TRBV24-1 to TRBJ2-3; no clear D. Germline CDR1 and CDR2: KGHDR and SFDVKD. The CDR3 totals 16 residues. V was cut by 0 bases and J by 2 bases, with 11 bases left in between. The CDR3 nucleotides read TGTGCCACCAGTGATTTGCAAGCACCGGACACAGATACGCAGTATTTT. This translates into CATSDLQAPDTDTQYF.

This clonotype was seen ten or more times. The V gene is TRBV6-2 or TRBV6-3, the J gene TRBJ2-7; tentatively, D is TRBD2 (5 bases). The CDR3 has 15 amino acids. Trimming removed 7 bases from V and 2 bases from J, with 18 bases in between. Germline loops: CDR1 MNHEY, CDR2 SVGEGT. In DNA, the CDR3 is TGTGCCAGCATAGGACTCGCGCAAGGGACCTACGAGCAGTACTTC. Protein product: CASIGLAQGTYEQYF.

This clonotype has only a few counts. The rearrangement links TRBV28 to TRBJ2-1, with unresolved D. CDR3 length: 17 amino acids. The germline V gene has CDR1 MDHEN and CDR2 SYDVKM. V lost 3 bases and J lost 4, with 19 bases in between. Here the CDR3 DNA reads TGTGCCAGCAGTTTGGGGTTTCGGACCGCGGTTTACAATGAGCAGTTCTTC. This gives the protein CASSLGFRTAVYNEQFF.

This clonotype was detected ten times or more. The gene calls are TRBV7-2 and TRBJ1-2; possibly TRBD1 for D (5 bases). CDR1 and CDR2 (germline): SGHTA, FQGNSA. This CDR3 comprises 14 residues. With 5 bases removed from V and 3 bases from J, the gap between germline ends came to 13 bases. The CDR3 sequence: CASSPPDSDYGYTF. The CDR3 DNA reads as TGTGCCAGCAGCCCTCCCGACAGTGACTATGGCTACACCTTC.

The V gene is TRBV5-1, the J gene TRBJ1-1; 7 bases are a match to TRBD1. Per germline, CDR1 SGHRS and CDR2 YFSETQ. J gave up 3 bases and V 4 bases, and 6 bases lay outside the gene matches. The CDR3 is 14 amino acids. In DNA form, the CDR3 reads TGCGCCAGCAGCCGGTCGGGACAGTACACTGAAGCTTTCTTT. As protein: CASSRSGQYTEAFF.

This clonotype showed up many times. V usage is TRBV28 and J usage is TRBJ2-2; 7 bases are shared with TRBD2. This CDR3 is 12 amino acids long. Germline CDR1 MDHEN, CDR2 SYDVKM. Unmatched junction bases numbered 4, after V lost 10 bases and J lost 5 bases. Here the CDR3 reads CAMTSRTGELFF. The CDR3 coding sequence is TGTGCCATGACTAGCAGGACCGGGGAGCTGTTTTTT.

Regarding this clonotype: This may arise from a read error, as a much more abundant clone is one base away. The CDR3 protein is CASSFGRTNTRELFF. CDR3 coding DNA: TGTGCCAGCAGTTTTGGGAGGACGAACACCAGGGAGCTGTTTTTT. V gene TRBV6-5 combines with J gene TRBJ2-2; possible D gene TRBD2, 6 bases. The germline V gene encodes CDR1 MNHEY and CDR2 SVGAGI. The CDR3 is 15 amino acids.

Ten or more counts support this clonotype. This chain connects TRBV7-2 to TRBJ2-3, with 13 bases identical to TRBD2. V shed 3 bases, J shed 2 bases, and the junction held 5 bases outside the gene matches. In germline, CDR1 is SGHTA, CDR2 FQGNSA. CDR3 length: 17 amino acids. Written as DNA, the CDR3 is TGTGCCAGCAGCTTTCGGACTAGCGGGAGCTTCACAGATACGCAGTATTTT. Translating it yields CASSFRTSGSFTDTQYF.

This clonotype appeared many times. The chain links TRBV2 to TRBJ1-5; D gene ambiguous. This CDR3 spans 13 amino acids. V lost 2 bases to trimming and J lost 7 bases, with 9 bases between them. CDR1 and CDR2 from the germline V gene are SNHLY and FYNNEI. The CDR3 coding sequence is TGTGCCAGCAGTGAACGATCGTGGCAGCCCCAGCATTTT. Translation gives CASSERSWQPQHF.

With regard to this clonotype: A much larger clone lies a single base off, so this may be a read error. The CDR3 DNA follows: TGTGCCAGCAGCCCCCCGAGGACAAACGATTCACGCCTCCACTTT. Translated, it gives CASSPPRTNDSRLHF. J is TRBJ1-6 and V is TRBV3-1; TRBD1 might be the D (5 bases). CDR3 size: 15 residues. Germline CDR1 reads LGHDT; CDR2 reads YNNKEL (reference sequence).

There are many counts of this clonotype. The V and J genes are TRBV29-1 and TRBJ2-2; D call uncertain. Germline lookup yields CDR1 SQVTM and CDR2 ANQGSEA. V was cut by 7 bases and J by 5 bases, with 8 bases left in between. This CDR3 is 11 amino acids long. CDR3 protein: CSAVVTGELFF. In DNA, the CDR3 is TGCAGCGCAGTGGTTACCGGGGAGCTGTTTTTT.

This clonotype has a count of ten or more. The chain is built from TRBV11-2 and TRBJ2-2; D might be TRBD1 (6 bases). The V gene lost 4 bases and the J gene lost 6 bases, with 12 bases spanning the gap. Germline V gene sequence: CDR1 SGHAT, CDR2 FQNNGV. This CDR3 is built from 14 residues. CDR3 residues: CASSYFGGAGELFF. The CDR3 nucleotides read TGTGCCAGCAGCTATTTTGGGGGCGCCGGGGAGCTGTTTTTT.

The chain is built from TRBV6-1 and TRBJ1-4; D not certain. The V end was cut by 3 bases, the J end by 6 bases, with 14 bases between. Germline values: CDR1 MNHNS, CDR2 SASEGT. The CDR3 is 15 residues long. The CDR3 DNA follows: TGTGCCAGCAGTGAGTCGGGGAGGGTAGATGAAAAACTGTTTTTT. Translated: CASSESGRVDEKLFF.

The sample holds many counts of this clonotype. The chain joins TRBV12-3 or TRBV12-4 to TRBJ1-5, with 9 bases identical to TRBD1. The CDR3 is 16 residues long. V trimming: 5 bases; J trimming: 7 bases; junction bases outside the gene matches: 12. The CDR3 here is CASSRGGGQGWQPQHF. The DNA of the CDR3 is TGTGCCAGCAGTCGCGGGGGGGGACAGGGTTGGCAGCCCCAGCATTTT.

This clonotype showed up many times. The chain is built from TRBV10-1 and TRBJ2-5, with TRBD1 matching 7 bases. Trimming removed 6 bases from V and 2 bases from J; junction bases left unmatched: 9. The CDR3 consists of 15 residues. Germline V gene sequence: CDR1 WNHNN, CDR2 SYGVQD (reference sequence). Here the CDR3 DNA reads TGCGCCAGCAGCTCGGAGAGGACAGGTCAAGAGACCCAGTACTTC. Translation gives CASSSERTGQETQYF.

Ten or more counts support this clonotype. J is TRBJ1-6 and V is TRBV28; tentative D call: TRBD1 (6 bases). V was clipped by 5 bases and J by 6 bases, with 14 bases between them. The CDR3 contains 15 residues. The V gene's germline CDR1 is MDHEN and CDR2 SYDVKM. The CDR3 DNA reads TGTGCCAGCAGTCCCCACAGGGTTGGTAATTCACCCCTCCACTTT. This gives the protein CASSPHRVGNSPLHF.

Ten or more counts support this clonotype. V gene TRBV7-9 combines with J gene TRBJ2-3, with D perhaps matching TRBD2 (5 bases). The CDR3 contains 15 residues. Germline CDR1 and CDR2: SEHNR and FQNEAQ (reference sequence). Trimming removed 1 base at V and 2 bases at J, with 10 bases between. CDR3 sequence reads: CASSLVSDFTDTQYF. Written as DNA, the CDR3 is TGTGCCAGCAGCTTAGTTAGCGACTTCACAGATACGCAGTATTTT.

The rearrangement joins TRBV24-1 to TRBJ2-7; D uncertain. V lost 3 bases and J 1 base, leaving 12 bases between the germline ends. The CDR3 runs to 15 residues. The germline V gene encodes CDR1 KGHDR and CDR2 SFDVKD. The DNA of the CDR3 is TGTGCCACCAGTGATGCGCCAGCTCCTTCCTACGAGCAGTACTTC. Residues: CATSDAPAPSYEQYF.

This clonotype has at least ten counts. This rearrangement joins TRBV6-1 to TRBJ2-7, with 10 bases fitting TRBD2. The CDR3 contains 15 residues. The J segment lost 0 bases and the V segment lost 8 bases, leaving 7 bases of the junction unmatched. The germline CDR1 and CDR2 sequences are MNHNS and SASEGT. CDR3 loop: CASAGTSDGSYEQYF. The DNA for the CDR3 is TGTGCCAGCGCCGGGACTAGCGACGGCTCCTACGAGCAGTACTTC.

This clonotype was detected many times. V and J are TRBV7-2 and TRBJ2-7; 11 positions match TRBD2. This CDR3 has 16 amino acids. Unmatched junction bases numbered 15, after V lost 6 bases and J lost 8 bases. Germline V lookup: CDR1 SGHTA, CDR2 FQGNSA. CDR3 sequence: CASSLSRTSGRGKQYF. The CDR3 DNA reads as TGTGCCAGCAGTCTTAGTAGAACTAGCGGGAGAGGGAAGCAGTACTTC.

The chain is built from TRBV7-8 and TRBJ2-6; tentatively, D is TRBD1 (5 bases). CDR1 is SGHVS and CDR2 is FQNEAQ in the germline V gene. V lost 2 bases and J 0 bases, leaving 14 bases between the germline ends. The CDR3 is 18 amino acids. The CDR3 bases are TGTGCCAGCAGCTTACTGGCAGGGCCAAGCTCTGGGGCCAACGTCCTGACTTTC. This sequence encodes CASSLLAGPSSGANVLTF.

This clonotype was seen many times. J is TRBJ2-3 and V is TRBV24-1, with a weak D call TRBD1 (6 bases). Germline V gene data show CDR1 as KGHDR and CDR2 as SFDVKD. The CDR3 has 15 amino acids. V dropped 3 bases and J dropped 2 bases, with 11 bases sitting between them. For the CDR3, the DNA is TGTGCCACCAGTGATATACAGGGACACACAGATACGCAGTATTTT. Amino acid sequence: CATSDIQGHTDTQYF.

Of note for this clonotype: A read error may produce the germline difference seen at one junction end. This chain links TRBV28 with TRBJ2-2; D not resolved. This CDR3 is 16 amino acids long. In germline, CDR1 is MDHEN, CDR2 SYDVKM. The CDR3 nucleotides are TGTGCCGGCAGCCAGCGAACGTTCGCGAACACCGGGGAGCTGTTTTTT. Encoded protein: CAGSQRTFANTGELFF.

This clonotype was picked up many times. This rearrangement joins TRBV28 to TRBJ2-4, with 9 bases fitting TRBD1. Trimming at V came to 6 bases and at J to 1 base, leaving 4 bases not matched to a gene. Germline assignment: CDR1 MDHEN and CDR2 SYDVKM. This CDR3 has 15 amino acids. The CDR3 loop reads CASSDRGIAKNIQYF. CDR3 DNA: TGTGCCAGCAGCGACAGGGGGATTGCCAAAAACATTCAGTACTTC. The whole variable domain, remainder taken from reference TRBV28 and TRBJ2-4, is DVKVTQSSRYLVKRTGEKVFLECVQDMDHENMFWYRQDPGLGLRLIYFSYDVKMKEKGDIPEGYSVSREKKERFSLILESASTNQTSMYLCASSDRGIAKNIQYFGAGTRLSVL.